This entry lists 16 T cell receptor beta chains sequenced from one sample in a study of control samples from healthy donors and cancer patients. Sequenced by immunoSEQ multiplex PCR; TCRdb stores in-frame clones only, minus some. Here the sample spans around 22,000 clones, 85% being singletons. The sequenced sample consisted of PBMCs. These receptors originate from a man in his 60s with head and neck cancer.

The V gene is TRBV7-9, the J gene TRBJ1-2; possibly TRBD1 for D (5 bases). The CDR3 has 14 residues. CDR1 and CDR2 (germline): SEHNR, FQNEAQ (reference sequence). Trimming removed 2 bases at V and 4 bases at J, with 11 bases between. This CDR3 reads CASSLRSGGYGYTF. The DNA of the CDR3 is TGTGCCAGCAGCTTACGATCTGGGGGCTATGGCTACACCTTC.

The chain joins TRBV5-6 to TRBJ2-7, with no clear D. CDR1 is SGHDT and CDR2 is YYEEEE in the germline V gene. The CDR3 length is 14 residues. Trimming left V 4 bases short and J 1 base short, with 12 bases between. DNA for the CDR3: TGTGCCAGCAGCGCCGGACGGCCTTCCTACGAGCAGTACTTC. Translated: CASSAGRPSYEQYF.

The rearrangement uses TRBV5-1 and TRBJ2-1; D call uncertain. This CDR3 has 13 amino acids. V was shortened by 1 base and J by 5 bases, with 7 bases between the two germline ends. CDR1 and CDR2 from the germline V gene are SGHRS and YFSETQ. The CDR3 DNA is TGCGCCAGCAGCTTGATACCACACAATGAGCAGTTCTTC. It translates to CASSLIPHNEQFF.

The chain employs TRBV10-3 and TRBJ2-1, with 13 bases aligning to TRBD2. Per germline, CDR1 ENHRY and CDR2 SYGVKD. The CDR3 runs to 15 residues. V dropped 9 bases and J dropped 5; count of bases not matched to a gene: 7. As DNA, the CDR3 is TGTGCCATTCACCCCGGGACTAGCGGGAACAATGAGCAGTTCTTC. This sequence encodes CAIHPGTSGNNEQFF.

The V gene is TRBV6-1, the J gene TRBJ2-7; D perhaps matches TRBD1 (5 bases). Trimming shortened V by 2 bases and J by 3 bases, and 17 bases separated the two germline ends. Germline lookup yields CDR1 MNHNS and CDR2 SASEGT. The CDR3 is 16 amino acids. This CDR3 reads CASSERLRQLDYEQYF. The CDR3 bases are TGTGCCAGCAGTGAACGCCTGCGACAGCTCGACTACGAGCAGTACTTC.

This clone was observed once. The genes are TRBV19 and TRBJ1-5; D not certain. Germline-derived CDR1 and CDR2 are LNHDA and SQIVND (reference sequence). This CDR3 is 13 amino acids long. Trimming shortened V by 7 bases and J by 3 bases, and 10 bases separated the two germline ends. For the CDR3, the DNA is TGTGCCAGTAATAAACAGTTCAATCAGCCCCAGCATTTT. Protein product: CASNKQFNQPQHF.

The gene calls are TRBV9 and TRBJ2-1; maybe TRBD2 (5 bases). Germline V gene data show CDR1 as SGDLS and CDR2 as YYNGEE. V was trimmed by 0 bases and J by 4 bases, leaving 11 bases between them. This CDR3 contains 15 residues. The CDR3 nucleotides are TGTGCCAGCAGCGTAGGAGGGTGGGTTTACAATGAGCAGTTCTTC. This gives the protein CASSVGGWVYNEQFF.

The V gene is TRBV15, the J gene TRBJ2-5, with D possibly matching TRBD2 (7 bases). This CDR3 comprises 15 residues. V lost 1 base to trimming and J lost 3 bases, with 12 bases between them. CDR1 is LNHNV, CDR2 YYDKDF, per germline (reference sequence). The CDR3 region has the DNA TGTGCCACCAGCAGAGTTGGGAGGGGGAAAGAGACCCAGTACTTC. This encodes CATSRVGRGKETQYF.

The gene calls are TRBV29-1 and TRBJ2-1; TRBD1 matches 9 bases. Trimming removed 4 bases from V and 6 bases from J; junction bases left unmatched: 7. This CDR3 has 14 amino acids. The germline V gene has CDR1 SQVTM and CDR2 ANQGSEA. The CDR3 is CSVARTGESNEQFF. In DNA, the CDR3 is TGCAGCGTTGCACGGACAGGGGAGAGCAATGAGCAGTTCTTC.

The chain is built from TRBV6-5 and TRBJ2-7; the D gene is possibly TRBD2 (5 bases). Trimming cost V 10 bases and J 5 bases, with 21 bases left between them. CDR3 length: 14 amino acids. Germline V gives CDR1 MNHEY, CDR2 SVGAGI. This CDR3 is CATLNRRGVHEQYV. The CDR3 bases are TGTGCCACCCTCAATCGACGGGGAGTCCACGAGCAGTACGTC.

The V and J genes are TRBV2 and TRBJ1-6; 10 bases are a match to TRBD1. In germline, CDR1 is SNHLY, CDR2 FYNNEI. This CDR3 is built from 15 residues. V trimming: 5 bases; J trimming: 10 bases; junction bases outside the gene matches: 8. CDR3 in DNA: TGTGCCAGCAGTCTGGGACAGGGGATTTGGTCACCCCTCCACTTT. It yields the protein CASSLGQGIWSPLHF.

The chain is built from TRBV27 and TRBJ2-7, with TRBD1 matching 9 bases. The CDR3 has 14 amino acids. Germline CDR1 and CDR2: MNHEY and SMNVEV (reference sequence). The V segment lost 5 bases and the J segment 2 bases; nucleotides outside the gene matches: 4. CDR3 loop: CASSIDRGAYEQYF. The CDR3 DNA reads TGTGCCAGCAGTATAGACAGGGGGGCCTACGAGCAGTACTTC.

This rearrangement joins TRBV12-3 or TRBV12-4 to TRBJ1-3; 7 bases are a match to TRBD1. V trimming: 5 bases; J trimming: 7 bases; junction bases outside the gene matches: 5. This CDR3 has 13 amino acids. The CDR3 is CASSIGQVNTIYF. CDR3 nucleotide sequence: TGTGCCAGCAGTATCGGACAGGTCAACACCATATATTTT.

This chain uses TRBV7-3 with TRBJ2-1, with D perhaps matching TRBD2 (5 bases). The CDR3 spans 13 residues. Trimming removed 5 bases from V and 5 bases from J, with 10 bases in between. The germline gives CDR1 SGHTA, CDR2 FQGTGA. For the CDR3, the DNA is TGTGCCAGCAGCCGGGGTCTGGACAATGAGCAGTTCTTC. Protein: CASSRGLDNEQFF.

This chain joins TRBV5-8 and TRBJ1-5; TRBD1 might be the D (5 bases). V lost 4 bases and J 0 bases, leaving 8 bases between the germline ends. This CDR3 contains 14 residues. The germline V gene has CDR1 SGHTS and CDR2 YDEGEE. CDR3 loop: CASSRGVSNQPQHF. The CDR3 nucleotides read TGTGCCAGCAGCAGAGGGGTTAGCAATCAGCCCCAGCATTTT.

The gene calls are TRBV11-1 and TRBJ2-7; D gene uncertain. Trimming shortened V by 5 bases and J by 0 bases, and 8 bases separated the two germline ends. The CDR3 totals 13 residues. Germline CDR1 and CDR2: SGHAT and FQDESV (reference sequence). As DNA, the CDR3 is TGTGCCAGCAGCCTCCCCGGCTCCTACGAGCAGTACGTC. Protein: CASSLPGSYEQYV.